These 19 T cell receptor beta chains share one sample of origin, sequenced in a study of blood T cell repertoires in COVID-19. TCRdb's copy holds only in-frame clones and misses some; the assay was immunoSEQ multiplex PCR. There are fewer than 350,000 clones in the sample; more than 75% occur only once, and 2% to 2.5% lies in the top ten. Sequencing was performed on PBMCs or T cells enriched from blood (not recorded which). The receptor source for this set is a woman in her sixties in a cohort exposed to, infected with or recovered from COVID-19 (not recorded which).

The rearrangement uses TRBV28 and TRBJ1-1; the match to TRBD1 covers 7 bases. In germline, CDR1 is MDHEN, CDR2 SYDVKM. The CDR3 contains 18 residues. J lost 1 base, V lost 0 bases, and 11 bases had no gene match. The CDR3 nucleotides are TGTGCCAGCAGTTTATGGTTATGGGACAGCGAGACGAACACTGAAGCTTTCTTT. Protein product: CASSLWLWDSETNTEAFF.

The CDR3 is CAISESPTGGLAKNIQYF. The CDR3 nucleotides read TGTGCCATCAGTGAGTCGCCCACAGGGGGTCTAGCCAAAAACATTCAGTACTTC. The chain uses TRBV10-3 and TRBJ2-4, with TRBD1 identical over 8 bases. The CDR3 has 18 residues. Germline V lookup: CDR1 ENHRY, CDR2 SYGVKD. With V trimmed by 0 bases and J by 0 bases, 7 bases remained unmatched.

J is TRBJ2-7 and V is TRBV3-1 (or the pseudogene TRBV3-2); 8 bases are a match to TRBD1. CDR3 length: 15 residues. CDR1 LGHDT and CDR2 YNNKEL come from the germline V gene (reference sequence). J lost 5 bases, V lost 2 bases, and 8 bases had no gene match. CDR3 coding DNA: TGTGCCAGCAGCCAACCCGACAGGGGACTTAACGAGCAGTACTTC. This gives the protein CASSQPDRGLNEQYF.

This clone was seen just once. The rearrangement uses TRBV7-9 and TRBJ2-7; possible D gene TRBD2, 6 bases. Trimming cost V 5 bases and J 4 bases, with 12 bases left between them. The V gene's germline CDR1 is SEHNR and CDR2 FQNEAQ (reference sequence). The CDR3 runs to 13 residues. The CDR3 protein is CASSVRESYEQYF. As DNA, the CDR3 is TGTGCCAGCAGCGTACGGGAGTCATACGAGCAGTACTTC.

The CDR3 loop is CASRLTGAGYGYTF. The CDR3 nucleotides are TGTGCCAGCAGGCTGACAGGGGCGGGCTATGGCTACACCTTC. The rearrangement joins TRBV27 to TRBJ1-2, with 8 bases fitting TRBD1. V lost 6 bases to trimming and J lost 4 bases; unmatched junction nucleotides: 7. The CDR3 runs to 14 residues. CDR1 and CDR2 (germline): MNHEY, SMNVEV (reference sequence).

The CDR3, as DNA: TGTGCCAGCTCGGAGGGACGGCTCGGAGAGCAGTACTTC. Protein product: CASSEGRLGEQYF. The chain combines TRBV18 with TRBJ2-7; D perhaps matches TRBD2 (6 bases). Germline CDR1 KGHSH, CDR2 LQKENI. Trimming pared 6 bases from V and 7 bases from J, leaving 16 bases between. The CDR3 loop spans 13 amino acids.

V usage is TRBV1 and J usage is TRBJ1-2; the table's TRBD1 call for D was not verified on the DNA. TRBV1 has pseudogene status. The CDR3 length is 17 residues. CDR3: CTSSQADRGRANYGYTF. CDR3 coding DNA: TGCACCAGCAGCCAAGCCGACAGGGGGAGAGCTAACTATGGCTACACCTTC.

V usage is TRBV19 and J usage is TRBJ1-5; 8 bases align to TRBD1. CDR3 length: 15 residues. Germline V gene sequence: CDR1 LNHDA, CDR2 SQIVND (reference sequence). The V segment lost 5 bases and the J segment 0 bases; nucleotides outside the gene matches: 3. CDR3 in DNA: TGTGCCAGTAGTCGGACAGGGACTAGCAATCAGCCCCAGCATTTT. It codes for CASSRTGTSNQPQHF.

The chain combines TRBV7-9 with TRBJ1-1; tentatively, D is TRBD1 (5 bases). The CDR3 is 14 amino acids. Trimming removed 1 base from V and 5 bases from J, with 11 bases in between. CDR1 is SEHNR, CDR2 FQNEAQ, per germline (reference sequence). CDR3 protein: CASSLGQGWTEAFF. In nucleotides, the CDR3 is TGTGCCAGCAGCTTAGGTCAGGGATGGACTGAAGCTTTCTTT.

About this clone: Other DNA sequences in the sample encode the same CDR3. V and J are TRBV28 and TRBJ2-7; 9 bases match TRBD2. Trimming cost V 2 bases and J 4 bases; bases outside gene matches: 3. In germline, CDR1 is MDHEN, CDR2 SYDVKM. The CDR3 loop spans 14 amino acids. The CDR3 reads CASSLAGGPYEQYF. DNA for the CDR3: TGTGCCAGCAGTTTAGCGGGAGGGCCATACGAGCAGTACTTC.

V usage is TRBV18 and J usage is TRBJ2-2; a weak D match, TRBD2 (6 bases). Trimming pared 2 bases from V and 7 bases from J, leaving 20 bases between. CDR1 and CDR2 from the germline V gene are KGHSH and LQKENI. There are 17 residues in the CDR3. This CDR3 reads CASSPLGGAVKIGELFF. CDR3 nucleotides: TGTGCCAGCTCACCATTAGGCGGGGCTGTGAAGATCGGGGAGCTGTTTTTT.

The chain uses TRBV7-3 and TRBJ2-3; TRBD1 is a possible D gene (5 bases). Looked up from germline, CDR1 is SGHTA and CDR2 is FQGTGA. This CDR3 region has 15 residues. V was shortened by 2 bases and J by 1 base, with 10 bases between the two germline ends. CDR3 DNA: TGTGCCAGCAGCTTAGGGGCAGGAGGCACAGATACGCAGTATTTT. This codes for CASSLGAGGTDTQYF.

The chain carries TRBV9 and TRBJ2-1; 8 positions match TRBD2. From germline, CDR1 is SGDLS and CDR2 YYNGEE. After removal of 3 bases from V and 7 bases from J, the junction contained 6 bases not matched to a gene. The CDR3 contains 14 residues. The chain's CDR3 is CASSAREAGNEQFF. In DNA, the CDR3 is TGTGCCAGCAGCGCGCGGGAGGCTGGGAATGAGCAGTTCTTC.

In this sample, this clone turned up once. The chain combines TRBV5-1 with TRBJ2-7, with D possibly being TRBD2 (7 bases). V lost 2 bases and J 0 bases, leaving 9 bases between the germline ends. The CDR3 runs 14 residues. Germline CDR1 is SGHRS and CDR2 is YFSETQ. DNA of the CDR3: TGCGCCAGCAGCTTAAGGGGGGGCTCCTACGAGCAGTACTTC. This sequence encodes CASSLRGGSYEQYF.

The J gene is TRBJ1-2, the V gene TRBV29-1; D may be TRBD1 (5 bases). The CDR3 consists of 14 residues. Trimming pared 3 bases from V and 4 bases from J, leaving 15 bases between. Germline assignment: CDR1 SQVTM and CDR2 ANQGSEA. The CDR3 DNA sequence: TGCAGCGTTGATTTAGCTCAGGGTAGCTATGGCTACACCTTC. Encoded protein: CSVDLAQGSYGYTF.

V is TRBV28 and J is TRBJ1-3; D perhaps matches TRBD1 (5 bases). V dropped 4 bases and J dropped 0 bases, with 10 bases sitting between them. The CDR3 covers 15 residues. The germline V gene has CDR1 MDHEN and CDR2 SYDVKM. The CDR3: CASSWQGASGNTIYF. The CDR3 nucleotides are TGTGCCAGCAGTTGGCAAGGGGCCTCTGGAAACACCATATATTTT.

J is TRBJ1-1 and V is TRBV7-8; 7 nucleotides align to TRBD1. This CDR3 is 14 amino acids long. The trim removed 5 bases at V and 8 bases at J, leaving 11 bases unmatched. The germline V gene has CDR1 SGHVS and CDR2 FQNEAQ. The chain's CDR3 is CASSAGQRPQEAFF. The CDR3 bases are TGTGCCAGCAGCGCGGGACAGAGGCCCCAAGAAGCTTTCTTT.

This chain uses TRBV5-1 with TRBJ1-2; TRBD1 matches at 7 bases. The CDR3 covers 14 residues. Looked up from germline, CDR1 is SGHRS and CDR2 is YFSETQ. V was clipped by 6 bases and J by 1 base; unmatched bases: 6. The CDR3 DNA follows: TGCGCCAGCACGTCAGGGGGTTTTAACTATGGCTACACCTTC. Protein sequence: CASTSGGFNYGYTF.

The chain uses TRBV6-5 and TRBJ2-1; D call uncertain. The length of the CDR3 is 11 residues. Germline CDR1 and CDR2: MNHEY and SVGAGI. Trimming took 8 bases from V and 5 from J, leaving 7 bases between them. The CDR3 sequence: CASYLNNEQFF. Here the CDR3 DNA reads TGTGCCAGCTACTTAAACAATGAGCAGTTCTTC.